Presented here are 20 T cell receptor beta chains from one specimen sequenced in a study of T cells in Graves' hyperthyroidism and ophthalmopathy. Template material for amplifying TCR beta CDR3 regions consisted of RNA transcripts. TCR CDR3 regions were first amplified by RT-PCR with HTBI primers. TCRdb re-called the multiplex PCR reads with MiXCR, one entry per CDR3 protein. The sample includes more than 300,000 distinct CDR3 sequences, approximately 13% of them seen just once. The sequencing sample was made of blood. These receptors all stem from a woman aged 18-29 years with Graves' hyperthyroidism.

This clonotype was seen once. The V gene is TRBV7-3, the J gene TRBJ2-1; 9 bases map to TRBD2. Germline V lookup: CDR1 SGHTA, CDR2 FQGTGA. V shed 6 bases and J 6 bases; nucleotides not matched to a gene: 3. The CDR3 has 13 amino acids. CDR3 nucleotide sequence: TGTGCCAGCAGGCGAGCGGGGGGCAATGAGCAGTTCTTC. It translates to CASRRAGGNEQFF.

This clonotype was observed a few times. This chain joins TRBV4-1 and TRBJ1-3; tentatively, D is TRBD1 (5 bases). Germline V gene lookup returns CDR1 MGHRA and CDR2 YSYEKL. Trimming stripped 4 bases from V and 0 bases from J, with 16 bases between. The CDR3 loop spans 17 amino acids. CDR3 region: CASSPVRAGSSGNTIYF. The CDR3 coding sequence is TGCGCCAGCAGCCCCGTCCGAGCAGGGAGCTCTGGAAACACCATATATTTT.

In its sample, this clonotype was seen once. The chain combines TRBV9 with TRBJ1-2; a weak D match, TRBD1 (5 bases). Germline values: CDR1 SGDLS, CDR2 YYNGEE. The V end lost 5 bases, the J end lost 3 bases, and 23 bases lay between the germline ends. This CDR3 contains 17 residues. CDR3: CASSDPRDDRVDYGYTF. As DNA, the CDR3 is TGTGCCAGCAGTGATCCCCGGGACGATAGGGTGGACTATGGCTACACCTTC.

The V gene is TRBV6-1, the J gene TRBJ2-7; 8 nucleotides match TRBD1. Per the germline V gene, CDR1 is MNHNS and CDR2 is SASEGT. V was clipped by 8 bases and J by 0 bases; unmatched bases: 9. The CDR3 totals 15 residues. CDR3 bases: TGTGCCAGCGGCAAAGACAGGGGTAGCTCCTACGAGCAGTACTTC. Translation: CASGKDRGSSYEQYF.

This clonotype has a count of ten or more. The CDR3 loop is CASSVLAGGYEQYF. As DNA, the CDR3 is TGTGCCAGCAGCGTTTTAGCGGGGGGCTACGAGCAGTACTTC. The chain links TRBV14 to TRBJ2-7, with 10 bases identical to TRBD2. V gave up 5 bases and J gave up 3 bases; unmatched junction bases: 4. The CDR3 contains 14 residues. The germline V gene encodes CDR1 SGHDN and CDR2 FVKESK.

This clonotype was observed a handful of times. Mismatch with germline at one junction end may stem from a read error. CDR3 loop: CVSSWDGGRGYTF. CDR3 DNA: TGTGTCAGCAGCTGGGACGGCGGCCGGGGCTACACCTTC. The gene calls are TRBV28 and TRBJ1-2; TRBD1 is a possible D gene (5 bases). CDR1 and CDR2 (germline): MDHEN, SYDVKM. CDR3 size: 13 residues.

This clonotype was seen a few times. This chain connects TRBV9 to TRBJ1-1; D gene unclear. Between the trimmed V and J ends, which lost 0 bases and 4 bases, there was a span of 7 bases. The germline V gene encodes CDR1 SGDLS and CDR2 YYNGEE. The CDR3 has 13 amino acids. CDR3 sequence (DNA): TGTGCCAGCAGCGTAGGGTCTGGCACTGAAGCTTTCTTT. This translates into CASSVGSGTEAFF. The full variable domain, its missing parts supplied by reference TRBV9 and TRBJ1-1, is DSGVTQTPKHLITATGQRVTLRCSPRSGDLSVYWYQQSLDQGLQFLIQYYNGEERAKGNILERFSAQQFPDLHSELNLSSLELGDSALYFCASSVGSGTEAFFGQGTRLTVV.

This clonotype was recorded at least ten times. The chain combines TRBV18 with TRBJ2-1; a weak D match, TRBD2 (5 bases). The ends were cut back, 2 bases at V and 9 bases at J, with 14 bases in the middle. This CDR3 contains 14 residues. The germline gives CDR1 KGHSH, CDR2 LQKENI. CDR3 bases: TGTGCCAGCTCACCAGGGCGCGAACTAGGTGAGCAGTTCTTC. Translating it yields CASSPGRELGEQFF.

This chain joins TRBV20-1 and TRBJ2-3, with D possibly matching TRBD2 (6 bases). Germline V gives CDR1 DFQATT, CDR2 SNEGSKA (reference sequence). This CDR3 spans 13 amino acids. V shed 3 bases and J shed 8 bases, with 15 bases lying between them. The CDR3 protein is CSARAGSWSTQYF. The CDR3 DNA reads as TGCAGTGCTAGGGCCGGGAGTTGGTCTACGCAGTATTTT.

This clonotype was counted at least ten times. This chain uses TRBV10-3 with TRBJ2-7, with D tentatively TRBD1 (7 bases). The V gene's germline CDR1 is ENHRY and CDR2 SYGVKD. Trimming took 4 bases from V and 0 from J, leaving 19 bases between them. CDR3 length equals 17 residues. The CDR3 sequence is CAISGQGGSSSSYEQYF. The CDR3 DNA reads as TGTGCCATCAGTGGGCAGGGGGGCAGCTCAAGCTCCTACGAGCAGTACTTC.

The chain links TRBV2 to TRBJ2-5; 15 bases are shared with TRBD2. Trimming at V came to 5 bases and at J to 0 bases, leaving 4 bases not matched to a gene. The CDR3 extends over 17 amino acids. Germline V gene sequence: CDR1 SNHLY, CDR2 FYNNEI. CDR3 residues: CASSRGTSGGYQETQYF. The CDR3 DNA is TGTGCCAGCAGTAGAGGGACTAGCGGGGGGTACCAAGAGACCCAGTACTTC.

This clonotype was recorded many times. This chain connects TRBV11-1 to TRBJ2-1; 10 bases match TRBD2. This CDR3 has 14 amino acids. Unmatched junction bases numbered 1, after V lost 3 bases and J lost 5 bases. Germline V gene lookup returns CDR1 SGHAT and CDR2 FQDESV (reference sequence). DNA of the CDR3: TGTGCCAGCAGCTTGGGGACTAGCGACAATGAGCAGTTCTTC. It encodes CASSLGTSDNEQFF.

To note about this clonotype: Possible read error: a much larger clone is one base away. This rearrangement joins TRBV15 to TRBJ2-2; 8 bases map to TRBD2. The CDR3 consists of 18 residues. CDR1 is LNHNV and CDR2 is YYDKDF in the germline V gene (reference sequence). CDR3 sequence: CATSGDRVLAANTGELFF. CDR3 bases: TGTGCCACCAGCGGAGATCGGGTACTAGCGGCGAACACCGGGGAGCTGTTTTTT.

The sample holds a few counts of this clonotype. This sequence joins TRBV6-1 and TRBJ2-1; D is uncertain. The CDR3 extends over 17 amino acids. From germline, CDR1 is MNHNS and CDR2 SASEGT. Deletions cut 5 bases from V and 4 bases from J, with 21 bases between. CDR3 in amino acids: CASSPVPGRKAYNEQFF. CDR3 nucleotide sequence: TGTGCCAGCAGTCCGGTACCGGGCAGGAAAGCTTACAATGAGCAGTTCTTC.

This clonotype was seen ten or more times. The chain carries TRBV20-1 and TRBJ2-3, with 14 bases aligning to TRBD2. V shed 6 bases, J shed 8 bases, and the junction held 10 bases outside the gene matches. The CDR3 is made up of 15 amino acids. Looked up from germline, CDR1 is DFQATT and CDR2 is SNEGSKA (reference sequence). For the CDR3, the DNA is TGCAGTGCGAAGACTAGCGGGGGGGAACTTGGTACGCAGTATTTT. It yields the protein CSAKTSGGELGTQYF.

This clonotype appeared many times. This chain joins TRBV7-2 and TRBJ1-2; D gene uncertain. V was trimmed by 0 bases and J by 0 bases, leaving 14 bases between them. This CDR3 comprises 17 residues. CDR1 is SGHTA and CDR2 is FQGNSA in the germline V gene. The CDR3, as DNA: TGTGCCAGCAGCTTAGCCGTCCCGGCGGCAGCTAACTATGGCTACACCTTC. This sequence encodes CASSLAVPAAANYGYTF.

In its sample, this clonotype was seen many times. The chain carries TRBV29-1 and TRBJ1-1; unclear D gene. The V gene's germline CDR1 is SQVTM and CDR2 ANQGSEA. V was pared by 4 bases and J by 5 bases, with 11 bases between. CDR3 length equals 12 residues. Written as DNA, the CDR3 is TGCAGCGTTGTGGTGGTTGGTACTGAAGCTTTCTTT. Amino acid sequence: CSVVVVGTEAFF.

This clonotype appeared a few times. The chain links TRBV10-3 to TRBJ2-7, with 13 bases that match TRBD2. The CDR3 is 17 residues long. The germline V gene encodes CDR1 ENHRY and CDR2 SYGVKD. Trimming removed 6 bases from V and 7 bases from J; junction bases left unmatched: 15. The CDR3 DNA reads TGTGCCATCAGGAAGGACCGTGGGACTAGCGGGACCGGGGAGCAGTACTTC. The encoded protein is CAIRKDRGTSGTGEQYF.

Many counts were recorded for this clonotype. The chain links TRBV7-2 to TRBJ2-7; 7 bases map to TRBD1. CDR1 and CDR2 (germline): SGHTA, FQGNSA. The V segment lost 1 base and the J segment 0 bases; nucleotides outside the gene matches: 12. There are 18 residues in the CDR3. The CDR3 DNA reads TGTGCCAGCAGCTTAGTGTTAATGGGACAGATCAGCTCCTACGAGCAGTACTTC. Translated: CASSLVLMGQISSYEQYF.

About this clonotype itself: This may arise from a read error, as a much more abundant clone is one base away. This chain uses TRBV7-6 with TRBJ1-3; D unclear. CDR3 length: 14 residues. CDR1 is SGHVS and CDR2 is FNYEAQ in the germline V gene. This chain's CDR3 is CASSSDDSGNTRYF. CDR3 in DNA: TGTGCCAGCAGCTCAGACGACTCTGGAAACACCAGATATTTT.